Each of the 27 T cell receptor beta chains below was sequenced from the same sample in a study of T cells in Graves' hyperthyroidism and ophthalmopathy. Amplified regions were TCR beta CDR3 sequences from RNA transcripts. The HTBI primer set was used in a first-round RT-PCR of the TCR CDR3. A single record per CDR3 protein comes from TCRdb applying MiXCR to the multiplex PCR reads. Among a few hundred thousand distinct CDR3 sequences listed, approximately 15% were seen once. The source material was blood. The receptors shown here come from a woman between 18 and 29 years old with Graves' hyperthyroidism.

The CDR3 loop is CASSLSGVFNEQFF. CDR3 coding DNA: TGTGCCAGCAGCTTGAGCGGGGTCTTCAATGAGCAGTTCTTC. The gene calls are TRBV7-9 and TRBJ2-1, with 7 nucleotides matching TRBD2. This CDR3 is built from 14 residues. The germline V gene has CDR1 SEHNR and CDR2 FQNEAQ (reference sequence). The ends lost 3 bases at V and 6 bases at J; junction bases unmatched: 5.

This clonotype was seen only a few times. The chain uses TRBV5-5 and TRBJ1-1; 11 bases align to TRBD1. From germline, CDR1 is SGHKS and CDR2 YYEKEE (reference sequence). V lost 4 bases to trimming and J lost 1 base; unmatched junction nucleotides: 6. CDR3 length: 16 residues. The CDR3 DNA sequence: TGTGCCAGCAGCCTGGACAGGGGGCCTCCGAACACTGAAGCTTTCTTT. Its protein is CASSLDRGPPNTEAFF.

Only a few counts were recorded for this clonotype. The V and J genes are TRBV30 and TRBJ1-2; no definite D call. This CDR3 is 12 amino acids long. CDR1 GTSNPN and CDR2 SVGIG come from the germline V gene (reference sequence). The germline V and J ends were trimmed by 4 bases and 4 bases, with 10 bases remaining between them. The CDR3 coding sequence is TGTGCCTGGACCCCCAGGACCTATGGCTACACCTTC. It codes for CAWTPRTYGYTF.

In its sample, this clonotype was seen many times. The chain links TRBV7-9 to TRBJ2-7; possibly TRBD2 for D (6 bases). Trimming shortened V by 5 bases and J by 0 bases, and 14 bases separated the two germline ends. The germline CDR1 and CDR2 sequences are SEHNR and FQNEAQ (reference sequence). The CDR3 is 15 residues long. As DNA, the CDR3 is TGTGCCAGCAGCCCGGCTAGCGCTATCTCCTACGAGCAGTACTTC. Its protein product is CASSPASAISYEQYF. Filled out from reference TRBV7-9 and TRBJ2-7, the complete variable domain reads DTGVSQNPRHKITKRGQNVTFRCDPISEHNRLYWYRQTLGQGPEFLTYFQNEAQLEKSRLLSDRFSAERPKGSFSTLEIQRTEQGDSAMYLCASSPASAISYEQYFGPGTRLTVT.

The chain is built from TRBV5-4 and TRBJ1-1; D unresolved. Trimming cost V 4 bases and J 0 bases, with 10 bases left between them. Germline V CDR1 and CDR2: SGHNT, YYREEE (reference sequence). The CDR3 has 14 amino acids. The CDR3 DNA sequence: TGTGCCAGCAGCCCCCTAGAGATGAACACTGAAGCTTTCTTT. Translated: CASSPLEMNTEAFF.

This clonotype was picked up many times. CDR3 in amino acids: CGALAGKHEAFF. CDR3 DNA sequence: TGTGGAGCATTAGCAGGAAAACATGAAGCTTTCTTT. The rearrangement joins TRBV28 to TRBJ1-1; D unclear. The CDR3 sequence is 12 residues long. CDR1 and CDR2 (germline): MDHEN, SYDVKM.

Many counts were recorded for this clonotype. This chain links TRBV7-9 with TRBJ2-5; the match to TRBD2 covers 12 bases. This CDR3 comprises 16 residues. The ends lost 5 bases at V and 1 base at J; junction bases unmatched: 5. Germline-derived CDR1 and CDR2 are SEHNR and FQNEAQ (reference sequence). CDR3 bases: TGTGCCAGCAGCCCCCGACTAGCGGGGGTCCAAGAGACCCAGTACTTC. Its translation: CASSPRLAGVQETQYF.

This clonotype was detected ten times or more. This chain links TRBV28 with TRBJ1-2; D not certain. The ends were cut back, 5 bases at V and 7 bases at J, with 23 bases in the middle. Germline CDR1 reads MDHEN; CDR2 reads SYDVKM. This CDR3 spans 16 amino acids. DNA of the CDR3: TGTGCCAGCAGTCCTCTGGGCTTGATTATAACTGGTGGCTACACCTTC. Its protein product is CASSPLGLIITGGYTF.

This clonotype was seen more than once but under ten times. The chain carries TRBV18 and TRBJ2-2; unclear D gene. The germline CDR1 and CDR2 sequences are KGHSH and LQKENI. V was cut by 6 bases and J by 7 bases, with 9 bases left in between. This CDR3 has 12 residues. This chain's CDR3 is CASSPMGGELFF. CDR3 sequence (DNA): TGTGCCAGCTCCCCCATGGGCGGGGAGCTGTTTTTT.

The V gene is TRBV4-3, the J gene TRBJ2-7, with 8 bases matching TRBD2. In germline, CDR1 is LGHNA, CDR2 YSLEER. Unmatched junction bases numbered 8, after V lost 3 bases and J lost 4 bases. The CDR3 has 15 residues. In nucleotides, the CDR3 is TGCGCCAGCAGCCAGGTAGCGGGAAACGCATACGAGCAGTACTTC. It specifies CASSQVAGNAYEQYF.

This clonotype showed up many times. V and J are TRBV7-9 and TRBJ2-1; either TRBD1 or TRBD2 may fit D (5 bases each). V gave up 5 bases and J gave up 11 bases, with 19 bases separating them. The CDR3 has 14 amino acids. Germline CDR1 is SEHNR and CDR2 is FQNEAQ (reference sequence). DNA of the CDR3: TGTGCCAGCAGCAAATCCGGGACCGCTGGGAAGCAGTTCTTC. Residues: CASSKSGTAGKQFF. Filled out from reference TRBV7-9 and TRBJ2-1, the complete variable domain reads DTGVSQNPRHKITKRGQNVTFRCDPISEHNRLYWYRQTLGQGPEFLTYFQNEAQLEKSRLLSDRFSAERPKGSFSTLEIQRTEQGDSAMYLCASSKSGTAGKQFFGPGTRLTVL.

This clonotype was counted many times. This chain connects TRBV12-3 or TRBV12-4 to TRBJ2-1; D gene uncertain. V was pared by 1 base and J by 3 bases, with 7 bases between. The CDR3 is made up of 14 amino acids. CDR3 sequence: CASSLGEFYNEQFF. The CDR3 DNA is TGTGCCAGCAGTTTAGGAGAGTTCTACAATGAGCAGTTCTTC.

At least ten counts were recorded for this clonotype. The J gene is TRBJ1-1, the V gene TRBV6-2 or TRBV6-3; D is ambiguous. V was shortened by 1 base and J by 1 base, with 4 bases between the two germline ends. The CDR3 is made up of 13 amino acids. Germline-derived CDR1 and CDR2 are MNHEY and SVGEGT. DNA for the CDR3: TGTGCCAGCAGTTACTTGAGGAACACTGAAGCTTTCTTT. Encoded protein: CASSYLRNTEAFF.

This clonotype was detected many times. V gene TRBV28 combines with J gene TRBJ2-7, with TRBD2 matching 9 bases. J lost 5 bases, V lost 3 bases, and 14 bases had no gene match. The CDR3 has 17 residues. CDR1 and CDR2 (germline): MDHEN, SYDVKM. Written as DNA, the CDR3 is TGTGCCAGCAGTTTTGTTAAGGTGGCGGGAGGGCGGGACGAGCAGTACTTC. It encodes CASSFVKVAGGRDEQYF.

The CDR3: CASRFGTGGVNEQFF. DNA for the CDR3: TGTGCCAGCAGGTTTGGGACAGGGGGAGTGAATGAGCAGTTCTTC. This chain links TRBV6-1 with TRBJ2-1, with 11 bases matching TRBD1. J gave up 7 bases and V 6 bases, and 8 bases lay outside the gene matches. The germline CDR1 and CDR2 sequences are MNHNS and SASEGT. CDR3 length equals 15 residues.

This clonotype was observed a handful of times. This chain connects TRBV30 to TRBJ2-7, with no clear D. With 1 base removed from V and 6 bases from J, the gap between germline ends came to 19 bases. Germline CDR1 and CDR2: GTSNPN and SVGIG (reference sequence). The CDR3 covers 15 residues. The CDR3: CAWSGGSSTVGEQYF. The CDR3 coding sequence is TGTGCCTGGAGTGGGGGTTCCTCCACAGTGGGCGAGCAGTACTTC.

With respect to this clonotype: With a much larger clone just one base away, this may be a read error. J is TRBJ2-5 and V is TRBV2; maybe TRBD2 (6 bases). Trimming cost V 3 bases and J 4 bases, with 12 bases left between them. CDR1 and CDR2 from the germline V gene are SNHLY and FYNNEI. This CDR3 is built from 14 residues. CDR3 coding DNA: TGTGCCAGCAGTGAGACTGGGAGGTTAGAGACCCAGTACTTC. Translating gives CASSETGRLETQYF.

This clonotype was counted only a few times. The CDR3 reads CASLGDTQYF. In DNA, the CDR3 is TGCGCCAGCCTGGGGGATACGCAGTATTTT. The chain links TRBV10-2 to TRBJ2-3; D call uncertain. Per germline, CDR1 WSHSY and CDR2 SAAADI. This CDR3 has 10 amino acids. V gave up 8 bases and J gave up 6 bases, with 6 bases separating them.

This clonotype was detected only a few times. The J gene is TRBJ2-1, the V gene TRBV7-2, with D perhaps TRBD1 (5 bases). V was shortened by 1 base and J by 4 bases, with 11 bases between the two germline ends. The CDR3 spans 15 residues. Germline V gene data show CDR1 as SGHTA and CDR2 as FQGNSA. The chain's CDR3 is CASSLVGRLYNEQFF. In nucleotides, the CDR3 is TGTGCCAGCAGCTTAGTGGGGCGACTTTACAATGAGCAGTTCTTC.

V gene TRBV6-1 combines with J gene TRBJ2-3; 8 bases fit TRBD2. The length of the CDR3 is 16 residues. V was pared by 5 bases and J by 2 bases, with 9 bases of the junction left unmatched. Germline V gives CDR1 MNHNS, CDR2 SASEGT. The DNA of the CDR3 is TGTGCCAGCAGTAAAACTAGCGGAAGCATCACAGATACGCAGTATTTT. This gives the protein CASSKTSGSITDTQYF.

This clonotype has at least ten counts. The genes are TRBV12-3 or TRBV12-4 and TRBJ2-1; 10 nucleotides align to TRBD2. The CDR3 is 14 amino acids. Unmatched junction bases numbered 2, after V lost 2 bases and J lost 7 bases. The CDR3 sequence: CASSLLAGVNEQFF. DNA for the CDR3: TGTGCCAGCAGTTTACTAGCGGGGGTAAATGAGCAGTTCTTC.

This clonotype showed up many times. This rearrangement joins TRBV13 to TRBJ2-5; D not resolved. Trimming shortened V by 5 bases and J by 0 bases, and 4 bases separated the two germline ends. Germline V lookup: CDR1 PRHDT, CDR2 FYEKMQ (reference sequence). The CDR3 length is 12 residues. CDR3 nucleotide sequence: TGTGCCAGCAGCAAGTACCAAGAGACCCAGTACTTC. It specifies CASSKYQETQYF.

This clonotype was picked up many times. The rearrangement uses TRBV6-1 and TRBJ2-3; TRBD2 matches 13 bases. V lost 4 bases to trimming and J lost 4 bases; unmatched junction nucleotides: 2. The CDR3 covers 15 residues. CDR1 and CDR2 from the germline V gene are MNHNS and SASEGT. The CDR3 DNA is TGTGCCAGCAGTGGGACTAGCGGGAGCCCAGATACGCAGTATTTT. Amino acids: CASSGTSGSPDTQYF.

This clonotype was seen ten or more times. The chain employs TRBV7-2 and TRBJ2-5; D unclear. The CDR3 is 16 residues long. Germline assignment: CDR1 SGHTA and CDR2 FQGNSA. Deletions cut 1 base from V and 4 bases from J, with 16 bases between. This CDR3 is CASSLGPVLHLETQYF. The CDR3 DNA sequence: TGTGCCAGCAGCTTAGGCCCGGTACTACACTTAGAGACCCAGTACTTC.

This clonotype has ten or more counts. V is TRBV12-3 or TRBV12-4 and J is TRBJ2-1, with 9 bases fitting TRBD1. V trimming: 5 bases; J trimming: 4 bases; junction bases outside the gene matches: 6. This CDR3 region has 15 residues. The CDR3 nucleotides are TGTGCCAGCAGTCCACGGACAGGGGCATACAATGAGCAGTTCTTC. It encodes CASSPRTGAYNEQFF.

This clonotype was detected a few times. The CDR3 nucleotides read TGCAGTGCTAGGGGGGCAGATCTAGCCAAAAACATTCAGTACTTC. It specifies CSARGADLAKNIQYF. V gene TRBV20-1 combines with J gene TRBJ2-4; TRBD1 is a possible D gene (6 bases). V dropped 3 bases and J dropped 0 bases, with 12 bases sitting between them. CDR1 is DFQATT and CDR2 is SNEGSKA in the germline V gene (reference sequence). The CDR3 has 15 residues.

About this clonotype: It may be a read error: a sequence one base away is much more abundant. This chain connects TRBV29-1 to TRBJ2-1, with 13 bases that match TRBD2. With the DNA end fitting TRBJ2-7 better, the J assignment may be wrong. The CDR3 spans 17 residues. Per the germline V gene, CDR1 is SQVTM and CDR2 is ANQGSEA. The CDR3 reads CSGGGTSGTHLYNEQYF. CDR3 coding DNA: TGCAGCGGGGGCGGGACTAGCGGGACCCACCTCTACAATGAGCAGTACTTC.